Included here is one T cell receptor (beta chain) sequence, with context. The antigen is not known. This sample stems from a study of identical twins. Overall study results and limits: Modelling underestimated the level of out-of-frame TCR alpha sharing observed in monozygotic twins.

TCRdb reprocessed the 5' RACE reads with MiXCR, giving one entry per CDR3 protein. Counted here are 500,000 or so distinct CDR3 sequences, 20% to 25% occurring once; the ten biggest clones make up about 0.91%. After removal of 3 bases from V and 5 bases from J, the junction contained 7 bases not matched to a gene. The CDR3 consists of 14 residues. The germline V gene has CDR1 DFQATT and CDR2 SNEGSKA (reference sequence). These data were likewise used in another study, on T cells expressing NK-cell markers. That paper notes: Each TCR beta repertoire originated in sorted T cells that were CD3+CD56+NKG2C+, CD3+CD56+NKG2C- or CD3+CD56-NKG2C+. HCMV specificity of the expanded NKG2C+ T cell clones was not established.

This clonotype originated in a young woman in good health. Sequencing was performed on CD4+ T cells sorted from blood. The chain has TRBV20-1 and TRBJ2-5, with 9 bases identical to TRBD2. The CDR3 sequence is CSASRAGGRETQYF. The CDR3 DNA reads TGCAGTGCTAGTCGTGCGGGGGGGCGGGAGACCCAGTACTTC.